This TCR beta chain was sequenced in a study of cytomegalovirus exposure and HLA in healthy donors. Study conclusions and caveats: There was a cluster of highly shared sequence variants that was likely a sequencing artifact. It was confirmed in vitro that three of the CMV-associated chains were specific for CMV antigens.

13 Jbeta primers and 60 Vbeta primers were used for the PCR. Measured with immunoSEQ multiplex PCR; TCRdb has only the in-frame clones, and not every one. This table holds some 200,000 clones, about 89% found once. To note about this clone: What it recognizes is unknown.

Germline V gene lookup returns CDR1 MNHNS and CDR2 SASEGT. The CDR3 contains 19 residues. With V trimmed by 1 base and J by 0 bases, 6 bases remained unmatched. V gene TRBV6-1 combines with J gene TRBJ2-6, with TRBD1 matching 10 bases. This sequence was found in a young woman in good health and CMV-seronegative. Sequencing was carried out using PBMCs. The CDR3 DNA follows: TGTGCCAGCAGTGAAGAAATGACAGGGGGCCTCTCTGGGGCCAACGTCCTGACTTTC. Amino acids: CASSEEMTGGLSGANVLTF.